The 12 T cell receptor beta chains in this list originate from one sample, sequenced in a study of shared clonotypes between healthy human individuals. TCRdb keeps only in-frame clones here, not all; method: immunoSEQ multiplex PCR. Of about 560,000 clones listed, around three quarters were seen once; the top ten hold 12%. The sequenced sample was PBMCs. The receptors originated from a woman aged 40-49 years in good health. Some clones in this sample may be carry-over from other donors' samples.

The CDR3 DNA reads as TGTGCCAGCAGCTTAGCGTTGTTCGGGGGCGGGGCCAACGTCCTGACTTTC. Translation: CASSLALFGGGANVLTF. The genes are TRBV7-6 and TRBJ2-6; perhaps D is TRBD1 or TRBD2 (6 bases each). The ends were cut back, 0 bases at V and 4 bases at J, with 13 bases in the middle. The germline CDR1 and CDR2 sequences are SGHVS and FNYEAQ. The CDR3 runs 17 residues.

The V call is TRBV2, the J call TRBJ2-1, with TRBD1 matching over 8 bases. Germline-derived CDR1 and CDR2 are SNHLY and FYNNEI. Germline trimming cut 6 bases from V and 6 bases from J; bases unmatched to any gene: 4. The CDR3 has 13 amino acids. The CDR3 is CASRGQVGNEQFF. CDR3 in DNA: TGTGCCAGCAGGGGACAGGTTGGCAATGAGCAGTTCTTC.

This chain links TRBV6-6 with TRBJ1-5; D is possibly TRBD1 (5 bases). Trimming removed 6 bases from V and 4 bases from J, with 13 bases in between. The V gene's germline CDR1 is MNHNY and CDR2 SVGAGI (reference sequence). The CDR3 totals 14 residues. CDR3 region: CASRSGTENQPQHF. CDR3 nucleotide sequence: TGTGCCAGCAGGTCAGGGACGGAGAATCAGCCCCAGCATTTT.

CDR3 protein: CASSFLTNEKLFF. In DNA form, the CDR3 reads TGTGCCAGCAGTTTCCTTACTAATGAAAAACTGTTTTTT. The chain links TRBV27 to TRBJ1-4, with D unresolved. Per germline, CDR1 MNHEY and CDR2 SMNVEV (reference sequence). Trimming left V 3 bases short and J 2 bases short, with 4 bases between. The CDR3 consists of 13 residues.

Note on this clone: Since a much larger clone is just one base distant, this may be a read error. Without the conserved terminal phenylalanine or tryptophan, this CDR3 likely stems from a read error. The genes are TRBV14 and TRBJ1-2; TRBD1 agrees at 8 bases. J lost 3 bases, V lost 4 bases, and 4 bases had no gene match. Germline CDR1 reads SGHDN; CDR2 reads FVKESK. The length of the CDR3 is 14 residues. The CDR3 here is CASSPRQGYYGYTL. The DNA of the CDR3 is TGTGCCAGCAGCCCCCGACAGGGGTACTATGGCTACACCCTC.

The chain is built from TRBV25-1 and TRBJ2-1; D might be TRBD1 (6 bases). The CDR3 is made up of 15 amino acids. With 5 bases removed from V and 2 bases from J, the gap between germline ends came to 13 bases. Germline values: CDR1 MGHDK, CDR2 SYGVNS. The CDR3 protein is CASSQGSHTYNEQFF. The CDR3 nucleotides are TGTGCCAGCAGTCAGGGGAGTCATACCTACAATGAGCAGTTCTTC.

J is TRBJ2-2 and V is TRBV25-1; 7 bases align to TRBD1. In germline, CDR1 is MGHDK, CDR2 SYGVNS. V shed 6 bases and J 3 bases; nucleotides not matched to a gene: 7. This CDR3 is 15 amino acids long. DNA for the CDR3: TGTGCCAGCAGCGATACAGGGGATTACACCGGGGAGCTGTTTTTT. Translating it yields CASSDTGDYTGELFF. The whole variable domain, remainder taken from reference TRBV25-1 and TRBJ2-2, is EADIYQTPRYLVIGTGKKITLECSQTMGHDKMYWYQQDPGMELHLIHYSYGVNSTEKGDLSSESTVSRIRTEHFPLTLESARPSHTSQYLCASSDTGDYTGELFFGEGSRLTVL.

The V call is TRBV7-5, the J call TRBJ2-7; TRBD1, the D gene given by the table, was not confirmed from the DNA. TRBV7-5 is a pseudogene segment. This CDR3 comprises 16 residues. CDR3 loop: CARSFLLDRPPYEQYF. DNA for the CDR3: TGTGCCAGAAGCTTCCTTTTGGACAGGCCCCCCTACGAGCAGTACTTC.

On this clone: A far larger clone is one nucleotide away, so this likely arose from a read error. Distinct nucleotide sequences in the sample also encode this CDR3. The genes are TRBV20-1 and TRBJ2-4; the D call may be TRBD1 or TRBD2 (5 bases each). V lost 3 bases and J 9 bases, leaving 9 bases between the germline ends. Per germline, CDR1 DFQATT and CDR2 SNEGSKA (reference sequence). The CDR3 length is 11 residues. CDR3 DNA: TGCAGTGCTAGGTCCGGGACCATTCAGTACTTC. It specifies CSARSGTIQYF.

The chain employs TRBV5-4 and TRBJ1-1, with 8 bases lining up with TRBD1. With 0 bases clipped from V and 6 bases from J, the junction kept 10 bases outside the gene matches. CDR3 size: 16 residues. Germline CDR1 and CDR2: SGHNT and YYREEE (reference sequence). CDR3 protein: CASSLAWTGRGAEAFF. The CDR3 region has the DNA TGTGCCAGCAGCTTGGCCTGGACAGGGCGGGGGGCTGAAGCTTTCTTT.

The chain links TRBV5-1 to TRBJ2-5, with 10 nucleotides matching TRBD1. V trimming: 3 bases; J trimming: 1 base; junction bases outside the gene matches: 9. CDR1 and CDR2 from the germline V gene are SGHRS and YFSETQ. The CDR3 covers 17 residues. Here the CDR3 DNA reads TGCGCCAGCAGCTGGCCGAAAGGGACAGGGGCCCAAGAGACCCAGTACTTC. As protein: CASSWPKGTGAQETQYF. Variable domain in full (rest from reference TRBV5-1 and TRBJ2-5): KAGVTQTPRYLIKTRGQQVTLSCSPISGHRSVSWYQQTPGQGLQFLFEYFSETQRNKGNFPGRFSGRQFSNSRSEMNVSTLELGDSALYLCASSWPKGTGAQETQYFGPGTRLLVL.

V and J are TRBV19 and TRBJ2-3, with D uncertain. V gave up 4 bases and J gave up 2 bases, with 16 bases separating them. Germline V gene lookup returns CDR1 LNHDA and CDR2 SQIVND (reference sequence). The CDR3 has 16 residues. The CDR3 coding sequence is TGTGCCAGTAGTAGCTTTGTGGGTACCGCCACAGATACGCAGTATTTT. The encoded protein is CASSSFVGTATDTQYF.